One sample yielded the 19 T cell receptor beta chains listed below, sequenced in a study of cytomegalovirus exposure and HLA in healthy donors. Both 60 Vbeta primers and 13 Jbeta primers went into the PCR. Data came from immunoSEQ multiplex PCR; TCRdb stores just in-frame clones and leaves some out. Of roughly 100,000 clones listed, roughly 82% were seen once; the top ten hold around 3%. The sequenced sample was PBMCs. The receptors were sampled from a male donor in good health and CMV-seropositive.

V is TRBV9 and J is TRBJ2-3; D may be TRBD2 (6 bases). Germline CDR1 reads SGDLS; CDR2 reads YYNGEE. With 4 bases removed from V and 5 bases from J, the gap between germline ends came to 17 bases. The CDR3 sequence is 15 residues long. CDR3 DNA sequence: TGTGCCAGCAGCTTCACTGCGGGATATCTAGATACGCAGTATTTT. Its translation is CASSFTAGYLDTQYF.

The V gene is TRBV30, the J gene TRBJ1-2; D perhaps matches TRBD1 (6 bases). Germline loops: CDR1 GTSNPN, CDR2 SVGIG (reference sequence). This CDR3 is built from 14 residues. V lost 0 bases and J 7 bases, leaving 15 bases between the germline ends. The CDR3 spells CAWSVRGARCGYTF. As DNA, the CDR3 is TGTGCCTGGAGTGTGCGGGGGGCTAGGTGTGGCTACACCTTC.

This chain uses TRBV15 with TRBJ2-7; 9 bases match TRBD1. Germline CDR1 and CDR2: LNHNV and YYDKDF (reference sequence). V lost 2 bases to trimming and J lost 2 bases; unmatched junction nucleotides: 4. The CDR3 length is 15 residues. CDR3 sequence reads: CATSRFRDRAYEQYF. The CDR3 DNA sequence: TGTGCCACCAGCAGATTCCGGGACAGGGCCTACGAGCAGTACTTC.

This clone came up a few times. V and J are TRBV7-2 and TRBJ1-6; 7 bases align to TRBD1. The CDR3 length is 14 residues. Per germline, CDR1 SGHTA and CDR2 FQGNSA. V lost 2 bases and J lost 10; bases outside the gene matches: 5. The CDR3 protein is CASSLRTGGSPLHF. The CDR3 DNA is TGTGCCAGCAGCTTAAGGACAGGAGGATCACCCCTCCACTTT.

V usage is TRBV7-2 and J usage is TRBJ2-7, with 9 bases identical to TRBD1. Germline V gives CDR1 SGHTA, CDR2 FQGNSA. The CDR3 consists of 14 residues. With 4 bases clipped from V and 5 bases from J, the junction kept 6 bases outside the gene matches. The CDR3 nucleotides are TGTGCCAGCAGCTATGGACAGGGGCTCGACGAGCAGTACTTC. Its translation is CASSYGQGLDEQYF.

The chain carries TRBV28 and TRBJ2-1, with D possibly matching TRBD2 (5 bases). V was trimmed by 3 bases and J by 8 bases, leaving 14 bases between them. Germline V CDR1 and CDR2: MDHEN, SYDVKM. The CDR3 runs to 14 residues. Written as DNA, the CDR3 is TGTGCCAGCAGTTTCCTCGGGGTTCCCGATGAGCAGTTCTTC. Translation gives CASSFLGVPDEQFF.

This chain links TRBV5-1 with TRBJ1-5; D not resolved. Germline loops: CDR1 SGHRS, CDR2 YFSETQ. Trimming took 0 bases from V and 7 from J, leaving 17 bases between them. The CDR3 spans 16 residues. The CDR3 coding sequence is TGCGCCAGCAGCTTGGACGGAATACAAGGAGGGCAGCCCCAGCATTTT. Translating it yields CASSLDGIQGGQPQHF.

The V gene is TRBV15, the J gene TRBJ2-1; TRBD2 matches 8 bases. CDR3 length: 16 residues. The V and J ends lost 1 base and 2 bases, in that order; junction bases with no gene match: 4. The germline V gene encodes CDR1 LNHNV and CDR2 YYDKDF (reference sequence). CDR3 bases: TGTGCCACCAGCAGAGTCGGGAGGGCGACCTACAATGAGCAGTTCTTC. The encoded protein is CATSRVGRATYNEQFF. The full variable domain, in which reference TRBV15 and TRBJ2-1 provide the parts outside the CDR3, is DAMVIQNPRYQVTQFGKPVTLSCSQTLNHNVMYWYQQKSSQAPKLLFHYYDKDFNNEADTPDNFQSRRPNTSFCFLDIRSPGLGDTAMYLCATSRVGRATYNEQFFGPGTRLTVL.

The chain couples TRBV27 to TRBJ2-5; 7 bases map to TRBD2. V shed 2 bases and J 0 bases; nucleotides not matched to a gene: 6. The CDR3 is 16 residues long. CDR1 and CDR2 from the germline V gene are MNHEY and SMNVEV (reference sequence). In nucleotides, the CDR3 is TGTGCCAGCAGTTTAATGGCCGGGGGGAACCAAGAGACCCAGTACTTC. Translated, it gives CASSLMAGGNQETQYF.

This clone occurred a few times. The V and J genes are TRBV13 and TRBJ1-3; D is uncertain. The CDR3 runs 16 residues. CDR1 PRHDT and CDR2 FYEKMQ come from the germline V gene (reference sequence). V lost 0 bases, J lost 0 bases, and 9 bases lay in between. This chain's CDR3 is CASSLGPGFSGNTIYF. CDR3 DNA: TGTGCCAGCAGCTTAGGCCCGGGTTTCTCTGGAAACACCATATATTTT.

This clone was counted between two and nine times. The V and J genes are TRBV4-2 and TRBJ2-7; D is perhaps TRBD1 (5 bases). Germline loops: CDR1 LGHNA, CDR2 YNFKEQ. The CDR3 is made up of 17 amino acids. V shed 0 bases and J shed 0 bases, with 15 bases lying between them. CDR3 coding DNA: TGTGCCAGCAGCCAAGATAGGACAACCATACGCTCCTACGAGCAGTACTTC. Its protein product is CASSQDRTTIRSYEQYF.

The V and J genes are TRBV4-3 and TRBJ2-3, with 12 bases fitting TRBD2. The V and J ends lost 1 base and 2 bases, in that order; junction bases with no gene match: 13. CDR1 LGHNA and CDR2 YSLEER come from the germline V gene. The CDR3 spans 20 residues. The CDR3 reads CASSQARVIGLAGYTDTQYF. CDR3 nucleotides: TGCGCCAGCAGCCAAGCCCGTGTGATCGGACTAGCGGGATACACAGATACGCAGTATTTT.

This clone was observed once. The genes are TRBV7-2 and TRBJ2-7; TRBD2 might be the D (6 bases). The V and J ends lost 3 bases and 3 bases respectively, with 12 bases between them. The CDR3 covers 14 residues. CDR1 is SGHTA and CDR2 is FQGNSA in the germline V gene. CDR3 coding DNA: TGTGCCAGCAGCTTCGGTAGGGAGGTCTACGAGCAGTACTTC. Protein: CASSFGREVYEQYF.

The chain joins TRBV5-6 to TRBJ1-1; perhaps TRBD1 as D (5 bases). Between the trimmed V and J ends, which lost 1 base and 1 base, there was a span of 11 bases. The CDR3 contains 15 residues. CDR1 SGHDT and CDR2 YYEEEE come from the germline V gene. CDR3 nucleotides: TGTGCCAGCAGCTTGCAGGGTATCACGAACACTGAAGCTTTCTTT. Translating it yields CASSLQGITNTEAFF.

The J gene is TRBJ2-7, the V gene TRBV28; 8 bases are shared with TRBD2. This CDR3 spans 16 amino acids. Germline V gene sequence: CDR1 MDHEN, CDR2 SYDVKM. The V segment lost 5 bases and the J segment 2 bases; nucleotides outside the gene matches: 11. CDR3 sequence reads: CASSPTGTSVAYEQYF. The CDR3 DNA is TGTGCCAGCAGTCCTACCGGGACTAGTGTCGCCTACGAGCAGTACTTC.

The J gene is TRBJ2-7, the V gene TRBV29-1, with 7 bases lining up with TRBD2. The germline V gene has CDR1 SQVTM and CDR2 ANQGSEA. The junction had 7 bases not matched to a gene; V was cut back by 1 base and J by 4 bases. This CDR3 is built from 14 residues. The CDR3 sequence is CSVEVGLADYEQYF. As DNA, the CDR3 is TGCAGCGTTGAAGTCGGCCTAGCGGATTACGAGCAGTACTTC.

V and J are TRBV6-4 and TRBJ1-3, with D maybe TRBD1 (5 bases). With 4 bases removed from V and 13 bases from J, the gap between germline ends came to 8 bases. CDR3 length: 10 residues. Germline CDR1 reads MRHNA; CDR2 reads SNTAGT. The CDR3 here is CASSGGTIYF. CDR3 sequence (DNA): TGTGCCAGCAGTGGTGGGACTATATATTTT.

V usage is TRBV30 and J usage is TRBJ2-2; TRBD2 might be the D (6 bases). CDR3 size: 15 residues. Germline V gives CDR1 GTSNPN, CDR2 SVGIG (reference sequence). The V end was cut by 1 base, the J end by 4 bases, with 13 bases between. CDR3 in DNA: TGTGCCTGGAGTGATTTGGGGGGTGGCACCGGGGAGCTGTTTTTT. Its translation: CAWSDLGGGTGELFF.

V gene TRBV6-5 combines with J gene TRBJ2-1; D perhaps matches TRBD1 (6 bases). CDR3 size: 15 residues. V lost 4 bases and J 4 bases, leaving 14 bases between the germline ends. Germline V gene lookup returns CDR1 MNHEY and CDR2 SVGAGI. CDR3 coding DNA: TGTGCCAGCAGTTCGAGGGGGATAAGGTACAATGAGCAGTTCTTC. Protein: CASSSRGIRYNEQFF.